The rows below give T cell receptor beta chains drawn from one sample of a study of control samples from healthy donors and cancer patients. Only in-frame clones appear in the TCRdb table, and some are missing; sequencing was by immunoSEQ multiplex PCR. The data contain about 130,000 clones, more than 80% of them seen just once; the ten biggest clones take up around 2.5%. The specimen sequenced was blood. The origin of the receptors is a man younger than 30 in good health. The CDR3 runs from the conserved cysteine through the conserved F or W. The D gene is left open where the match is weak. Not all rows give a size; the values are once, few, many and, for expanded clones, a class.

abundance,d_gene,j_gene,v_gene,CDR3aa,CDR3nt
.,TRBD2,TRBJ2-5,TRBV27,CASSGLAGGEETQYF,TGTGCCAGCAGTGGACTAGCGGGAGGGGAGGAGACCCAGTACTTC
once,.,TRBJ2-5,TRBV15,CATANRAGETQYF,TGTGCCACTGCTAATCGGGCAGGAGAGACCCAGTACTTC
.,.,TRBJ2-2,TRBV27,CASSPATGVTGELFF,TGTGCCAGCAGTCCGGCTACCGGTGTCACCGGGGAGCTGTTTTTT
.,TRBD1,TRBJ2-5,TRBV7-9,CASSFGDRGQETQYF,TGTGCCAGCAGCTTTGGGGACAGGGGGCAAGAGACCCAGTACTTC
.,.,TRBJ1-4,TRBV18,CASSPQGTNEKLFF,TGTGCCAGCTCACCGCAGGGGACTAATGAAAAACTGTTTTTT
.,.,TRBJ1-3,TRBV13,CASSLGGAYTIYF,TGTGCCAGCAGCTTAGGTGGTGCGTACACCATATATTTT
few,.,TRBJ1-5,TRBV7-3,CASSLYGGSNQPQHF,TGTGCCAGCAGCTTATACGGGGGGAGCAATCAGCCCCAGCATTTT
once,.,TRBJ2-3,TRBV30,CAWNTQYF,TGTGCCTGGAATACGCAGTATTTT
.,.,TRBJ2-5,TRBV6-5,CASSPLRGYQETQYF,TGTGCCAGCAGTCCCCTCCGGGGATACCAAGAGACCCAGTACTTC
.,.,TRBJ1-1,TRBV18,CASSKRTGTGNTEAFF,TGTGCCAGCTCAAAACGTACCGGGACGGGGAACACTGAAGCTTTCTTT
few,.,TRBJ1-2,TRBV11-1,CASSLVGQNYGYTF,TGTGCCAGCAGCTTAGTAGGACAGAACTATGGCTACACCTTC
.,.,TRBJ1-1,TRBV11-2,CASSLYTEAFF,TGTGCCAGCAGCCTTTACACTGAAGCTTTCTTT
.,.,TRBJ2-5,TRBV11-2,CASSLWGTGRSQETQYF,TGTGCCAGCAGCTTATGGGGTACAGGGAGGTCTCAAGAGACCCAGTACTTC
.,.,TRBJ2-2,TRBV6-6,CASKEGNTGELFF,TGTGCCAGCAAGGAGGGGAACACCGGGGAGCTGTTTTTT
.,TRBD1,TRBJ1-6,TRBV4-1,CASSQTGEGSPLHF,TGCGCCAGCAGCCAAACAGGGGAAGGATCACCCCTCCACTTT
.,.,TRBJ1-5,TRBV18,CASSPEHGSQPQHF,TGTGCCAGCTCACCCGAGCACGGCAGCCAGCCCCAGCATTTT
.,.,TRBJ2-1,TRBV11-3,CASSPGNKVGEQFF,TGTGCCAGCAGCCCCGGGAATAAGGTGGGTGAGCAGTTCTTC
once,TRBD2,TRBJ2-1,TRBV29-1,CSAKTSGGISNEQFF,TGCAGCGCAAAAACTAGCGGGGGGATTAGCAATGAGCAGTTCTTC
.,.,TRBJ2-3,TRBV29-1,CSVMGRYTDTQYF,TGCAGCGTTATGGGCAGATATACAGATACGCAGTATTTT
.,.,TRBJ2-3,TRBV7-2,CASSFAAPDTQYF,TGTGCCAGCAGCTTTGCGGCGCCAGATACGCAGTATTTT
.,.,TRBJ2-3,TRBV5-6,CASSSRPGLGTDTQYF,TGTGCCAGCAGCAGCAGGCCGGGGTTGGGCACAGATACGCAGTATTTT
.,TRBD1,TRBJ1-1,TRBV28,CASRPGGGHTEAFF,TGTGCCAGCAGACCAGGGGGCGGACACACTGAAGCTTTCTTT